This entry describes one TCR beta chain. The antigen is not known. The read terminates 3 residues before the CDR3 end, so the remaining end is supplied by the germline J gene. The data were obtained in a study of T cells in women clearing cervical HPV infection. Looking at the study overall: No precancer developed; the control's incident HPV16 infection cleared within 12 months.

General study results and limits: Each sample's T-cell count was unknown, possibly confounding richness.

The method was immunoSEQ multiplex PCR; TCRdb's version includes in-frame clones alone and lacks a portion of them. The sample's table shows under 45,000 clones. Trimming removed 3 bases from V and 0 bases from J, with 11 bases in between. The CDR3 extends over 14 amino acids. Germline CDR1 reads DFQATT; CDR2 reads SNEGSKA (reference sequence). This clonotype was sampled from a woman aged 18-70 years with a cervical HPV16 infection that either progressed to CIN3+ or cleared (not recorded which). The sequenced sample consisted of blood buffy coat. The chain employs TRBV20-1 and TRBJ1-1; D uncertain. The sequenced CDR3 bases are TGCAGTGCTAGTCGTACGGGGATGAACACTGAA. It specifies CSASRTGMNTE. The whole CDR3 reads CSASRTGMNTEAFF.